This TCR beta chain was profiled in a study of CD8+ T cells in alopecia areata. V lost 5 bases and J lost 6, with 19 bases in between. Germline CDR1 and CDR2: LNHDA and SQIVND (reference sequence). The CDR3 consists of 15 residues. Treatment specified: oral pan-JAK inhibitor, 5-10 mg twice daily. As the sequencing template, cDNA was produced by extracting RNA and reverse transcribing it. TCRdb keeps only in-frame clones here, not all; method: immunoSEQ multiplex PCR. The sample carries around 180,000 clones, about 65% recorded once. This receptor was obtained from a human donor with alopecia areata. The genes are TRBV19 and TRBJ1-1, with a weak D call TRBD1 (5 bases). Source: CD4+ T cells sorted from blood, taken around week 50, from a patient treated with tofacitinib. As DNA, the CDR3 is TGTGCCAGTAGTGAACGGACAAATTGGTTGGCTGAAGCTTTCTTT. Encoded protein: CASSERTNWLAEAFF.